This TCR beta chain derives from a study of blood T cell repertoires in COVID-19. The overall study: Some COVID-19 samples were acute and others convalescent; all came from the United States, Italy and Spain. The cDNA or gDNA used as material had been derived from T cells, B-cell-depleted T cells, or PBMCs.

Original data processing: From reference gene primer amplification, estimates of nucleated cell counts were derived. Using immunoSEQ multiplex PCR, the repertoire was profiled, and TCRdb retains in-frame clones only, with some absent. V and J calls plus clone size are reproduced from that table; the DNA served to infer D and trimming. The table records about 110,000 clones, over 75% of them present only once. Trimming cost V 1 base and J 3 bases; bases outside gene matches: 6. The CDR3 is made up of 17 amino acids. The V gene's germline CDR1 is LGHDT and CDR2 YNNKEL (reference sequence). The J gene is TRBJ2-2, the V gene TRBV3-1 (or the pseudogene TRBV3-2); 9 bases are shared with TRBD2. The sequence was obtained from an elderly woman with active or convalescent COVID-19. Sequenced input: peripheral blood. The CDR3 region is CASSQGIGLAYTGELFF. CDR3 nucleotide sequence: TGTGCCAGCAGCCAAGGCATAGGACTAGCGTACACCGGGGAGCTGTTTTTT.